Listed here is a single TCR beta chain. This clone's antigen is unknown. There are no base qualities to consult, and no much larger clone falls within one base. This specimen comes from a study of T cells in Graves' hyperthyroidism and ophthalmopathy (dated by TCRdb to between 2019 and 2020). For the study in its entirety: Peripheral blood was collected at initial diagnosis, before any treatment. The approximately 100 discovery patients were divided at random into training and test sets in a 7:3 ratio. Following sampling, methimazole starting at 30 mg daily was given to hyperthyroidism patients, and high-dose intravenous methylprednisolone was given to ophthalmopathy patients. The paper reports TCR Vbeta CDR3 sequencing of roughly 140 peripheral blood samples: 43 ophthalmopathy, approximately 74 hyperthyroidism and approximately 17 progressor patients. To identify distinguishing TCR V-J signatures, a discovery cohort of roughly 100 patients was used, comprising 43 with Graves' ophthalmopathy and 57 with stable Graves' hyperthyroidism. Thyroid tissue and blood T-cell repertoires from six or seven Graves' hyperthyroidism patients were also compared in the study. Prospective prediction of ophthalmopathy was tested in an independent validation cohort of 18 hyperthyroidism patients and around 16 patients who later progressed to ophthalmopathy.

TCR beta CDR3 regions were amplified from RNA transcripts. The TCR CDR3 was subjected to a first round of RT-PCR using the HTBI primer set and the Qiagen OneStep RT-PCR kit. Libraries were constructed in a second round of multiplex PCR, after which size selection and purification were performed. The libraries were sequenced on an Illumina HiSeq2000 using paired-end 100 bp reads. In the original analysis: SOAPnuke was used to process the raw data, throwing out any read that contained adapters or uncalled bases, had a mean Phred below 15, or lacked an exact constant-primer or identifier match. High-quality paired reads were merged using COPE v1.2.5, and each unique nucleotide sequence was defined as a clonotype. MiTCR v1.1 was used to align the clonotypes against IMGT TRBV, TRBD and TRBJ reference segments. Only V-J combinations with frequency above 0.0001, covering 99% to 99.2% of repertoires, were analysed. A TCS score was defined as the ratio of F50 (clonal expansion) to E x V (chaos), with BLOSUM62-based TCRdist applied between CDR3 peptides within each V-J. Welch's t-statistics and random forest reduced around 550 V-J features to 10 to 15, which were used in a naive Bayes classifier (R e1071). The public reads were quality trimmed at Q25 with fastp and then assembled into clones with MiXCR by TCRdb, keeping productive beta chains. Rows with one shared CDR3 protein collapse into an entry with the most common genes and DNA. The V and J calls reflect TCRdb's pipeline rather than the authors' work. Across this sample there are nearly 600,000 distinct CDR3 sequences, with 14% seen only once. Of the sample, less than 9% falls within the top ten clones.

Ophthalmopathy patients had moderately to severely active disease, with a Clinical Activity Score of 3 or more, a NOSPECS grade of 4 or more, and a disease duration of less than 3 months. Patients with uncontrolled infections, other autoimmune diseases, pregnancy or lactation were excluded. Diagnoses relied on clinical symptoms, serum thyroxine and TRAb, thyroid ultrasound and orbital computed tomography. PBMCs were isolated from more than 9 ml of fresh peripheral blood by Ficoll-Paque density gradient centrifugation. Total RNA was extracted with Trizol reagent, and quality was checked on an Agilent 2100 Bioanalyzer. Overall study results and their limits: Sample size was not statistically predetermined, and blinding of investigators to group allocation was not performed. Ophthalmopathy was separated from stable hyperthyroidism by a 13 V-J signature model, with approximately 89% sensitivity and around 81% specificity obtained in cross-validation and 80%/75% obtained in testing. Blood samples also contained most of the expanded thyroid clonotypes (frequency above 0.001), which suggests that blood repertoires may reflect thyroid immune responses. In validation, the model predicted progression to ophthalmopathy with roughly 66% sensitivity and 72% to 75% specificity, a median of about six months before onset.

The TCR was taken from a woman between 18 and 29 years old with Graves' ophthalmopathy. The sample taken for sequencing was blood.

The CDR3 protein sequence reads: CSVEETSGRGPDEQYF. The nucleotide sequence is TGCAGCGTTGAAGAGACTAGCGGGAGGGGCCCCGACGAGCAGTACTTC. The chain is encoded by TRBV29-1 joined to TRBJ2-7, with 14 junctional bases fitting TRBD2. The germline V gene specifies SQVTM as CDR1 and ANQGSEA as CDR2. V and J are trimmed by 0 bases and 5 bases, and the gene matches miss 6 bases of the junction. The CDR3, from cysteine to phenylalanine, totals 16 residues. Solely the CDR3 DNA is kept, with 48 bases framed from the first base.